Below, one TCR beta chain is given with its context. These data are taken from a study of blood T cell repertoires in COVID-19. This CDR3 is built from 16 residues. Germline V gives CDR1 SGHRS, CDR2 YFSETQ. Trimming at V came to 3 bases and at J to 4 bases, leaving 12 bases not matched to a gene. TCRdb's table, derived via immunoSEQ multiplex PCR, lists solely in-frame clones and lacks some. The profile shows just over 250,000 clones, 88% of them singletons. This sequence originates from a man between 60 and 70 years old who had recovered from COVID-19. Sequencing was done on a sample of peripheral blood. The J gene is TRBJ2-5, the V gene TRBV5-1; 7 bases are a match to TRBD1. CDR3 in DNA: TGCGCCAGCAGCTCCTACAGGGGCCCTCTCGGAGAGACCCAGTACTTC. Translated: CASSSYRGPLGETQYF.